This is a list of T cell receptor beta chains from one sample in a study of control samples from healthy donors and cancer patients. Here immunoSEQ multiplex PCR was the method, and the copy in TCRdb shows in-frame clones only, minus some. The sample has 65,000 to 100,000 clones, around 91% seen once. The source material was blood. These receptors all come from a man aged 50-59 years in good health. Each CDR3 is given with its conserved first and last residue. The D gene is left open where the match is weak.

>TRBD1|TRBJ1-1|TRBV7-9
CASRYGQGNTEAFF
TGTGCCAGCAGATATGGACAGGGAAACACTGAAGCTTTCTTT
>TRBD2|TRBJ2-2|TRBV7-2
CASSLLAYRGGGGELFF
TGTGCCAGCAGCTTATTGGCATATCGGGGGGGAGGCGGGGAGCTGTTTTTT
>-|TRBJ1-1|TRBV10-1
CASSVEVVNTEAFF
TGCGCCAGCAGTGTGGAGGTGGTGAACACTGAAGCTTTCTTT
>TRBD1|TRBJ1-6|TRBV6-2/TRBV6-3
CASSYSLTGRPSPLHF
TGTGCCAGCAGTTACTCTTTGACAGGGAGGCCTTCACCCCTCCACTTT
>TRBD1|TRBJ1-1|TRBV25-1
CASTDQGVHTEAFF
TGTGCCAGCACGGATCAGGGGGTTCACACTGAAGCTTTCTTT
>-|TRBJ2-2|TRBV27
CASKSGGAGTGELFF
TGTGCCAGCAAGTCCGGGGGCGCGGGCACCGGGGAGCTGTTTTTT
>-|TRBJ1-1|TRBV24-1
CATSDSRAEAFF
TGTGCCACCAGTGATTCGAGGGCTGAAGCTTTCTTT
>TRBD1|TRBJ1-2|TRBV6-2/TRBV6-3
CASSYSTGLGYTF
TGTGCCAGCAGTTACTCGACAGGGCTTGGCTACACCTTC
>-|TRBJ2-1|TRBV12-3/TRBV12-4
CASSLALYNEQFF
TGTGCCAGCAGTTTAGCCCTCTACAATGAGCAGTTCTTC
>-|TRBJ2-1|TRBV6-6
CASSFIYNEQFF
TGTGCCAGCAGCTTTATCTACAATGAGCAGTTCTTC
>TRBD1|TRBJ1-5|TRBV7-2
CASSSTGGGNQPQHF
TGTGCCAGCAGCTCGACAGGGGGCGGCAATCAGCCCCAGCATTTT